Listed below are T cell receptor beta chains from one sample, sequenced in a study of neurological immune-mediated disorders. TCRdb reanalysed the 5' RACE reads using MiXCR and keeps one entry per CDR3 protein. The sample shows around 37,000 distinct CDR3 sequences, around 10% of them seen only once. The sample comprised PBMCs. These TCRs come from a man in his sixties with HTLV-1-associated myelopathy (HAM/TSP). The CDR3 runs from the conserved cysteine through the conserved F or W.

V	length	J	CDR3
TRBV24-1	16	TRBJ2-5	CATSIDGTGVQETQYF
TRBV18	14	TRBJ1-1	CASSPVNRGAEAFF
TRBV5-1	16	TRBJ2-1	CASSFQYRSSYNEQFF
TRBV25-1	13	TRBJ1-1	CASSEQGTTEAFF
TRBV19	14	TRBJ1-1	CASSIDPRGTEAFF
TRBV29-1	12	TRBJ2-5	CSVDRGRETQYF
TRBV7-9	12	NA	CASSLHNQPQYF
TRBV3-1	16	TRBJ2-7	CASSPTGGIGTYEQYF
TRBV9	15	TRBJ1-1	CASSVAGDGSTEAFF
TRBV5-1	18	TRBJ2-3	CASSYPRLAGAGADTQYF
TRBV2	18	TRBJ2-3	CASSTGTSGKMGTDTQYF
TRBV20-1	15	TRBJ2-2	CSAKRGGMGTGELFF
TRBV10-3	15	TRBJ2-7	CAISAGTGVSREQYF
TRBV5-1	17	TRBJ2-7	CASSLERGASGRIVQYF
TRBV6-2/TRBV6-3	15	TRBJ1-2	CASSPRVGGSYGYTF